This T cell receptor (beta chain) was identified during a study of early T cells in non-severe SARS-CoV-2 infection. As part of library construction, unique molecular identifiers were attached to individual cDNA molecules. TCRdb analysed the 5' RACE reads with MiXCR anew, one entry per CDR3 protein. The table lists 90,000 to 120,000 distinct CDR3 sequences, more than 9.5% of them singletons. Many counts were recorded for this clonotype. Its antigen is not identified. The CDR3 contains 14 residues. Germline CDR1 and CDR2: MGHRA and YSYEKL. V shed 2 bases and J 11 bases; nucleotides not matched to a gene: 7. Study results and caveats: CD4 and private specificities were missed by VDJdb matching, which favored anti-spike CD8 responses.

This clonotype was obtained from an adult who was a healthcare worker with PCR-confirmed SARS-CoV-2 infection or an uninfected control (not recorded which). The sequencing input was whole blood. V and J are TRBV4-1 and TRBJ1-1; 11 nucleotides match TRBD1. CDR3 residues: CASSQSGTGGSAFF. The CDR3, as DNA: TGCGCCAGCAGCCAATCCGGGACAGGGGGGAGCGCTTTCTTT.